The sequence of this T cell receptor beta chain was determined in a study of OX40 agonist ivuxolimab in advanced cancers. The table came from immunoSEQ multiplex PCR; TCRdb's copy has only in-frame clones and leaves some out. The table has fewer than 80,000 clones, 85% seen once. V lost 1 base to trimming and J lost 2 bases, with 9 bases between them. This CDR3 has 14 residues. Germline CDR1 is SGHTA and CDR2 is FQGTGA. The clonotype originates from an adult with an advanced solid tumor such as melanoma, head and neck, liver or kidney cancer. Sequencing was performed on CD4+ or CD8+ T cells sorted from blood, taken in a trial of the OX40 agonist ivuxolimab. The V and J genes are TRBV7-3 and TRBJ2-7; D may be TRBD2 (5 bases). The CDR3: CASSLNEGAYEQYF. The CDR3 DNA follows: TGTGCCAGCAGCTTAAACGAGGGTGCCTACGAGCAGTACTTC.